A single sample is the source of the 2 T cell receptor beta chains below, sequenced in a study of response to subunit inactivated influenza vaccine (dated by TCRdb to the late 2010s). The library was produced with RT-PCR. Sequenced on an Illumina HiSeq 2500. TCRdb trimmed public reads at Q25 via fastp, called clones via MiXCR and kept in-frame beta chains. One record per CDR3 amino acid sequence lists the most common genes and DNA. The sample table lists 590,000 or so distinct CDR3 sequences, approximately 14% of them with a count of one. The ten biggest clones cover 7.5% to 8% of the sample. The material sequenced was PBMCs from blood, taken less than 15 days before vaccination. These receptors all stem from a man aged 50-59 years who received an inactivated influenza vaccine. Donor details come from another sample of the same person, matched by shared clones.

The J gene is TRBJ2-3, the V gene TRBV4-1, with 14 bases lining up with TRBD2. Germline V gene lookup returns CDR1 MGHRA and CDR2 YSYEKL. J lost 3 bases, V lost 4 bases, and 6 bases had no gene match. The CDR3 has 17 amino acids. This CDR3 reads CASSPGLAGGRTDTQYF. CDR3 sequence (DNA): TGCGCCAGCAGCCCTGGACTAGCGGGAGGTAGGACAGATACGCAGTATTTT.

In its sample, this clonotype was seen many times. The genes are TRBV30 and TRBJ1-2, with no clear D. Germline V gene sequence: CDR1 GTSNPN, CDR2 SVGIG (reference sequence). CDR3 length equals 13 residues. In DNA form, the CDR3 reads TGTGCTGCCCATACCACCTCTAACTATGGCTACACCTTC. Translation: CAAHTTSNYGYTF.